These 7 T cell receptor beta chains originate from one sample sequenced in a study of control samples from healthy donors and cancer patients. The method was immunoSEQ multiplex PCR; TCRdb's version includes in-frame clones alone and lacks a portion of them. The top ten hold over 3.5% of the sample, which has tens of thousands of clones, roughly 87% seen once. Sequencing was performed on blood. The receptors stem from a woman aged 45-60 years in good health.

This clone was seen only once. This chain uses TRBV3-1 (or the pseudogene TRBV3-2) with TRBJ1-2; 9 nucleotides agree with TRBD1. V shed 5 bases and J 8 bases; nucleotides not matched to a gene: 3. The CDR3 is 12 residues long. Per germline, CDR1 LGHDT and CDR2 YNNKEL (reference sequence). The CDR3 protein is CASSGQGWGYTF. CDR3 in DNA: TGTGCCAGCAGCGGACAGGGGTGGGGCTACACCTTC.

The CDR3 DNA reads TGTGCCAGCAGCGTCGAGACAGGAAGCTACGAGCAGTACTTC. This codes for CASSVETGSYEQYF. V gene TRBV9 combines with J gene TRBJ2-7; D possibly corresponds to TRBD1 (6 bases). With 2 bases removed from V and 3 bases from J, the gap between germline ends came to 12 bases. Germline V CDR1 and CDR2: SGDLS, YYNGEE. CDR3 size: 14 residues.

The chain carries TRBV3-1 (or the pseudogene TRBV3-2) and TRBJ2-7; unclear D gene. CDR1 LGHDT and CDR2 YNNKEL come from the germline V gene (reference sequence). Trimming stripped 1 base from V and 4 bases from J, with 11 bases between. The CDR3 is made up of 14 amino acids. CDR3 nucleotide sequence: TGTGCCAGCAGCCAAGCGAGAGACCCATACGAGCAGTACTTC. Translating gives CASSQARDPYEQYF.

This CDR3 reads CAIGNPGTEAFF. The CDR3 nucleotides are TGTGCCATCGGAAATCCTGGCACTGAAGCTTTCTTT. The chain joins TRBV10-3 to TRBJ1-1; no reliable D call. Germline V CDR1 and CDR2: ENHRY, SYGVKD. The CDR3 is 12 amino acids. The germline V and J ends were trimmed by 8 bases and 4 bases, with 11 bases remaining between them.

This chain uses TRBV3-1 (or the pseudogene TRBV3-2) with TRBJ1-5; a weak D match, TRBD1 (6 bases). V lost 3 bases, J lost 6 bases, and 12 bases lay in between. The CDR3 is made up of 14 amino acids. Germline-derived CDR1 and CDR2 are LGHDT and YNNKEL (reference sequence). The CDR3 is CASSHSWGAQPQHF. CDR3 DNA: TGTGCCAGCAGCCACTCATGGGGGGCTCAGCCCCAGCATTTT.

The V gene is TRBV10-3, the J gene TRBJ2-7; tentatively, D is TRBD1 or TRBD2 (5 bases each). V gave up 2 bases and J gave up 4 bases, with 9 bases separating them. Germline V lookup: CDR1 ENHRY, CDR2 SYGVKD. This CDR3 has 13 residues. This CDR3 reads CAISETGRYEQYF. In DNA form, the CDR3 reads TGTGCCATCAGTGAGACGGGACGGTACGAGCAGTACTTC.

This chain uses TRBV2 with TRBJ1-5, with D possibly TRBD1 on 5 matching bases. The CDR3 runs 11 residues. Trimming shortened V by 6 bases and J by 5 bases, and 5 bases separated the two germline ends. Germline CDR1 is SNHLY and CDR2 is FYNNEI. The CDR3 loop reads CASRGDQPQHF. In DNA form, the CDR3 reads TGTGCCAGCAGGGGGGATCAGCCCCAGCATTTT.